These T cell receptor beta chains were read from a single sample in a study of shared clonotypes between healthy human individuals. TCRdb's table, derived via immunoSEQ multiplex PCR, lists solely in-frame clones and lacks some. The data show about 1.1 million clones, 70% to 80% seen once. The sample consisted of memory CD4+ T cells from PBMCs. All receptors derive from a man between 18 and 35 years old in good health. Some clones in this sample may be carry-over from other donors' samples. Each CDR3 is given with its conserved first and last residue. D genes are given only for firm matches. Rows give clone size only sometimes, using once, few, many, or a class for an expanded clone.

size	length	J	V	D	DNA	CDR3
-	14	TRBJ2-7	TRBV9	TRBD1	TGTGCCAGCAGCGCCGGGACAGTCTCCTACGAGCAGTACTTC	CASSAGTVSYEQYF
-	16	TRBJ1-1	TRBV27	-	TGTGCCAGCAGTCCGTGGAGGGCAGGAGTGAACACTGAAGCTTTCTTT	CASSPWRAGVNTEAFF
-	15	TRBJ2-2	TRBV5-1	-	TGCGCCAGCAGCTTGGAGACGGTGAACACCGGGGAGCTGTTTTTT	CASSLETVNTGELFF
-	14	TRBJ2-5	TRBV27	TRBD2	TGTGCCAGCAGGTCTGTGGGAGGGTTAGAGACCCAGTACTTC	CASRSVGGLETQYF
many	17	TRBJ2-6	TRBV11-2	-	TGTGCCAGCAGCTCCAGCGGACACCTCTTTGGGGCCAACGTCCTGACTTTC	CASSSSGHLFGANVLTF
-	17	TRBJ2-2	TRBV10-2	-	TGCGCCAGCAGGGACCTCAGGGGGGCAATAAACACCGGGGAGCTGTTTTTT	CASRDLRGAINTGELFF
-	16	TRBJ2-1	TRBV11-1	TRBD2	TGTGCCAGCAGCTTAAAGTACGGCGGGAGGGCCGCTGAGCAGTTCTTC	CASSLKYGGRAAEQFF
-	12	TRBJ2-5	TRBV2	-	TGTGCCAGCAGCGGCGTTGACGAGACCCAGTACTTC	CASSGVDETQYF
-	13	TRBJ1-1	TRBV6-6	-	TGTGCCAGCAGCCCCGGACACGGGATACGCGCTTTCTTT	CASSPGHGIRAFF
-	13	TRBJ2-5	TRBV7-1	-	TGTGCCAGCAGCCCCGTCCGGCGAGAGACCCAGTACTTC	CASSPVRRETQYF
-	16	TRBJ2-7	TRBV14	TRBD1	TGTGCCAGCAGCCAGACTTCTGGACAGGGTAGATACGAGCAGTACTTC	CASSQTSGQGRYEQYF
-	16	TRBJ2-1	TRBV6-1	-	TGTGCCAGCAGTGAGGCCCCTAACTACCTCAACAATGAGCAGTTCTTC	CASSEAPNYLNNEQFF
-	13	TRBJ2-7	TRBV28	-	TGTGCCAGCACCAGGGACACCAGCTACGAGCAGTACTTC	CASTRDTSYEQYF
-	14	TRBJ2-5	TRBV6-1	-	TGTGCCAGCGGATGGACAGCTAGCCAAGAGACCCAGTACTTC	CASGWTASQETQYF
once	12	TRBJ2-5	TRBV6-6	-	TGTGCCAGCAGCAATCGGGGGGAGACCCAGTACTTC	CASSNRGETQYF
-	13	TRBJ2-7	TRBV5-1	-	TGCGCCAGCGGTAAACGACAGGATTACGAGCAGTACTTC	CASGKRQDYEQYF
few	14	TRBJ2-5	TRBV11-1	-	TGTGCCAGCAGCTTCGACAGACAAGAAGAGACCCAGTACTTC	CASSFDRQEETQYF
-	14	TRBJ2-1	TRBV27	-	TGTGCCAGCAGTCCGGACAGACCCTACAATGAGCAGTTCTTC	CASSPDRPYNEQFF
-	16	TRBJ2-3	TRBV30	-	TGTGCCTGGAGCGTTGATCCGGGACCCCGCACAGATACGCAGTATTTT	CAWSVDPGPRTDTQYF
-	15	TRBJ1-5	TRBV28	-	TGTGCCAGCAGTTTATCTGTCCTTCGGTATTCGCCCCAGCATTTT	CASSLSVLRYSPQHF
-	15	TRBJ2-7	TRBV7-9	TRBD1	TGTGCCAGCAGCATATACCGGACAGGGGGCTACGAGCAGTACTTC	CASSIYRTGGYEQYF
-	18	TRBJ2-5	TRBV7-3	-	TGTGCCAGCAGCTCATCTTACGTCTGTACAGGTTTACAAGAGACCCAGTACTTC	CASSSSYVCTGLQETQYF
-	15	TRBJ1-1	TRBV9	TRBD1	TGTGCCAGCAGCCCATCCAACAGGGGGCACACTGAAGCTTTCTTT	CASSPSNRGHTEAFF
once	13	TRBJ2-7	TRBV2	-	TGTGCCAGCAGTGCGGGAAGGGACGGCGAGCAGTACTTC	CASSAGRDGEQYF
-	14	TRBJ2-7	TRBV18	-	TGTGCCAGCTCACCACCGTCCCAGACCTACGAGCAGTACTTC	CASSPPSQTYEQYF
-	16	TRBJ1-1	TRBV5-4	-	TGTGCCAGCAGCTTGGGGACTAAGGGGGGTGGAACTGAAGCTTTCTTT	CASSLGTKGGGTEAFF
-	17	TRBJ2-5	TRBV5-4	TRBD1	TGTGCCAGCAGCTTACCCACAGGGGGCGGGCGGCAAGAGACCCAGTACTTC	CASSLPTGGGRQETQYF
many	13	TRBJ2-1	TRBV2	-	TGTGCCAGCAGCCACGAAGGCGGGAATGAGCAGTTCTTC	CASSHEGGNEQFF
-	11	TRBJ1-2	TRBV14	-	TGTGCCAGCAGCCTCGGGGTAGGCTACACCTTC	CASSLGVGYTF
few	15	TRBJ1-3	TRBV27	-	TGTGCCAGCAGTCCCTCGTGGATCTCTGGAAACACCATATATTTT	CASSPSWISGNTIYF
-	15	TRBJ2-3	TRBV18	-	TGTGCCAGCTCACCAGGCTTAGGCAGCACAGATACGCAGTATTTT	CASSPGLGSTDTQYF
few	16	TRBJ2-5	TRBV11-3	TRBD2	TGTGCCAGCAGCTTAGATAGTGCTAGCGGGAGAGAGACCCAGTACTTC	CASSLDSASGRETQYF
-	17	TRBJ2-7	TRBV7-2	-	TGTGCCAGCAGCCCAGGACGCCCGAGAGGGGCGCCCTACGAGCAGTACTTC	CASSPGRPRGAPYEQYF
few	12	TRBJ1-1	TRBV30	-	TGTGCCTGGGGGGAGGGGCCAACTGAAGCTTTCTTT	CAWGEGPTEAFF
-	19	TRBJ2-6	TRBV30	-	TGTGCCTGGGCAGAAGAAGGAGAAGCCCTCTGGGCTGGGGCCAACGTCCTGACTTTC	CAWAEEGEALWAGANVLTF
-	16	TRBJ2-7	TRBV4-3	TRBD2	TGCGCCAGCAGCCGTAGACTAGCGGGAGCATCCTACGAGCAGTACTTC	CASSRRLAGASYEQYF
-	13	TRBJ1-2	TRBV7-8	TRBD1	TGTGCCAGCAGCTTACAGGGGGCGTATGGCTACACCTTC	CASSLQGAYGYTF
-	15	TRBJ2-2	TRBV15	-	TGTGCCACCAGGCCTCCAGGGGCGAACACCGGGGAGCTGTTTTTT	CATRPPGANTGELFF
-	15	TRBJ2-7	TRBV4-1	TRBD2	TGCGCCAGCAGCTCAGGACTAGCGGGAGTCTACGAGCAGTACTTC	CASSSGLAGVYEQYF
-	18	TRBJ2-2	TRBV7-8	TRBD2	TGTGCCAGCAGCTTACGGAGACTAGCGGGAGCGGGCACCGGGGAGCTGTTTTTT	CASSLRRLAGAGTGELFF
-	14	TRBJ1-5	TRBV6-5	TRBD1	TGTGCCAGCAGTTACTCACAGGGGGGGAGGCCCCAGCATTTT	CASSYSQGGRPQHF
-	15	TRBJ2-5	TRBV5-1	-	TGCGCCAGCAGCGACGGACAGCCGCCTGTGGAGACCCAGTACTTC	CASSDGQPPVETQYF
-	17	TRBJ2-1	TRBV9	TRBD1	TGTGCCAGCAGCGTAGATGGTAGAAGACAGGGGGCAGGTGAGCAGTTCTTC	CASSVDGRRQGAGEQFF
-	11	TRBJ2-3	TRBV7-2	-	TGTGCCAGCAGCCTTATAGATACGCAGTATTTT	CASSLIDTQYF
-	15	TRBJ2-4	TRBV2	TRBD2	TGTGCCAGCAGCCTTGCGGTAGCGGGAAAAAACATTCAGTACTTC	CASSLAVAGKNIQYF
-	14	TRBJ2-5	TRBV4-1	TRBD1	TGCGCCAGTACCCGGACAGGGGGTCAAGAGACCCAGTACTTC	CASTRTGGQETQYF
-	15	TRBJ2-5	TRBV6-1	-	TGTGCCAGCAGTGTCTCTAGCGCTACGAAAGAGACCCAGTACTTC	CASSVSSATKETQYF
-	13	TRBJ1-3	TRBV19	-	TGTGCCAGTAACCCGTCATCTGGAAACACCATATATTTT	CASNPSSGNTIYF
-	14	TRBJ1-1	TRBV5-1	-	TGCGCCAGCACCCTAACCCAAGGGAACACTGAAGCTTTCTTT	CASTLTQGNTEAFF